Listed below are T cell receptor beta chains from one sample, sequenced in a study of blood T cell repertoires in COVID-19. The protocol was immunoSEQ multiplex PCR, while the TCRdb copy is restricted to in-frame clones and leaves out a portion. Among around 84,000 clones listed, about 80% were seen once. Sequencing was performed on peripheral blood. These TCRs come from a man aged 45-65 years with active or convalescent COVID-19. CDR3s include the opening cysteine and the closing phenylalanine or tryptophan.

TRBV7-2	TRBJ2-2	CASSPQTGVMNTGELFF
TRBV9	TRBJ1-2	CASSVKPTGGYTF
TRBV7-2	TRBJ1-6	CASRPPGQGNSPLHF
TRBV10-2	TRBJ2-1	CASSKASGGVYNEQFF
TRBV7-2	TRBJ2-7	CASSVATTGRHEQYF
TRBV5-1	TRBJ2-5	CASSLSQRGGGETQYF
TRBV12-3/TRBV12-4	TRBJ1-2	CATVPGMGGYTF
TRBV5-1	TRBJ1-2	CASSPEGTALYGYTF
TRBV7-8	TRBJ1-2	CASSPGANYGYTF
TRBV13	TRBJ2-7	CASSSTSGTSYEQYF
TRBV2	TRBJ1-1	CASNLREGNTEAFF
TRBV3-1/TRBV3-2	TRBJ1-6	CASSQHRFGGTTEGSPLHF
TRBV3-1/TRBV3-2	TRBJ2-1	CASSQDRRGGLIF
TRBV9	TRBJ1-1	CASSDGRGRTEAFF
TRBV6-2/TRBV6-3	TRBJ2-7	CASSRGGPRIF
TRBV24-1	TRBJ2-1	CATSPGGGHSYNEQFF
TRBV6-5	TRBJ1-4	CASSYAPNSWEKLFF
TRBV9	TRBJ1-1	CASSARDRGEAFF
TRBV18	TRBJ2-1	CASSRQGVYNEQFF
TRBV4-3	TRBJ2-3	CASSQDVWLAVSEFKTDTQYF
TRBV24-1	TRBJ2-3	CATSEPGTGLADTQYF
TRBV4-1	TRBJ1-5	CASSQDSQGTGAKRTGQPQHF
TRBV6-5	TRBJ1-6	CASTQGQSYNSPLHF
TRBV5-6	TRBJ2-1	CASSLPPTISEQFF
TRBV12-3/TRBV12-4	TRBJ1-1	CASSLKAGTEAFF
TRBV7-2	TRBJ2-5	CASSRTSPQETQYF
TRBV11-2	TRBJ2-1	CASEGETGNNEQFF
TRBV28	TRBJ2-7	CASSPWTGGVSEQYF
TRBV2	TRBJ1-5	CASTTGMHQPQHF
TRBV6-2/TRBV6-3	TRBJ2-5	CASSYTVVQETQYF
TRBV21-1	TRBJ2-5	CASRQQETQYF
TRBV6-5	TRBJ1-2	CASSSSTGRNYGYTF
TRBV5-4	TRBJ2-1	CASSLAGGRVNEQFF
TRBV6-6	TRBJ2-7	CASSPSHGGGVPAEQYF
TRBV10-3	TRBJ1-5	CAISYDRDNQPQHF
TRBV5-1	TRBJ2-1	CASSLGGGGYNEQFF
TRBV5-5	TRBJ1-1	CASSWGGSPGGTEAFF
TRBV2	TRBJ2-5	CASRPGGSETQYF
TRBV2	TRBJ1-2	CASSEGRDYGYTF
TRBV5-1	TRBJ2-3	CASTRGDTQYF
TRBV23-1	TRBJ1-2	CASMDRAGGYTF
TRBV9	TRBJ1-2	CASSPGGGGYTF
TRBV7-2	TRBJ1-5	CASSLGRLDRPQHF
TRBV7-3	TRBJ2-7	CASSRGQGRSEQYF
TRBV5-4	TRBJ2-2	CASTRRVLDTGELFF
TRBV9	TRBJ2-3	CASSPSLGLADTQYF
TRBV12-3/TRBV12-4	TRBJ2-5	CASSRGGQETQYF
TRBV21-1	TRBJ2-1	CASSKRGDEQFF
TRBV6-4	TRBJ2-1	CASSDSGGANEQFF
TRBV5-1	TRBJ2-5	CASSSEGGSRAETQYF
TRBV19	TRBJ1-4	CASNRGEKLFF
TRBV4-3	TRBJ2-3	CASSQEAPQAGARHTQYF
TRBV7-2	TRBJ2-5	CASSLDRGPPETQYF
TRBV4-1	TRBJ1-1	CASSHGQVEAFF
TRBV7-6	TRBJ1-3	CASSQGRVAGNTIYF
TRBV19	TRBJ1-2	CASSTQGAPGYGYTF
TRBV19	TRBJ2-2	CASSYRFRDRDATGELFF
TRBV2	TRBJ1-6	CASTRFASYNSPLHF
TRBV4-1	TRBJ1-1	CASSQGTGAGEAFF